The 14 T cell receptor beta chains below all came from one sample that was sequenced in a study of blood T cell repertoires in COVID-19. Repertoires were generated with immunoSEQ multiplex PCR, while TCRdb's copy carries only in-frame clones and drops some. Counted here are tens of thousands of clones, 88% occurring once; the ten biggest clones make up almost 8%. The material sequenced was peripheral blood. The receptors originated from a man aged 50 to 60 with acute or convalescent COVID-19.

The chain is built from TRBV5-1 and TRBJ2-5; 11 nucleotides align to TRBD2. The V and J ends lost 3 bases and 3 bases, in that order; junction bases with no gene match: 4. Germline V lookup: CDR1 SGHRS, CDR2 YFSETQ. CDR3 size: 15 residues. The CDR3 bases are TGCGCCAGCAGCTACGGGACTAGCGGCGAAGAGACCCAGTACTTC. Amino acids: CASSYGTSGEETQYF.

V is TRBV7-9 and J is TRBJ2-4; D might be TRBD2 (5 bases). The CDR3 contains 19 residues. From germline, CDR1 is SEHNR and CDR2 FQNEAQ (reference sequence). With 1 base removed from V and 0 bases from J, the gap between germline ends came to 19 bases. CDR3 in DNA: TGTGCCAGCAGCTTAGTGGAGGACTTCATCAACCCAGCCAAAAACATTCAGTACTTC. Translated: CASSLVEDFINPAKNIQYF.

This clone is a singleton in its sample. The chain recombines TRBV5-5 with TRBJ2-2; no definite D call. Germline assignment: CDR1 SGHKS and CDR2 YYEKEE (reference sequence). Between the trimmed V and J ends, which lost 1 base and 1 base, there was a span of 5 bases. The CDR3 is made up of 14 amino acids. CDR3 nucleotide sequence: TGTGCCAGCAGCTTGACCGGGAACACCGGGGAGCTGTTTTTT. Translated, it gives CASSLTGNTGELFF.

This clone turned up a few times. The rearrangement joins TRBV7-3 to TRBJ2-7; 9 bases agree with TRBD2. Trimming at V came to 2 bases and at J to 7 bases, leaving 3 bases not matched to a gene. Germline CDR1 and CDR2: SGHTA and FQGTGA. CDR3 size: 13 residues. The CDR3 DNA reads as TGTGCCAGCAGCTTACGGCGGGAGGGAGAGCAGTACTTC. Translation gives CASSLRREGEQYF.

V usage is TRBV6-5 and J usage is TRBJ2-1; the match to TRBD2 covers 10 bases. Germline V gene data show CDR1 as MNHEY and CDR2 as SVGAGI. J was trimmed by 8 bases and V by 5 bases; bases with no gene match: 9. The CDR3 is made up of 15 amino acids. The CDR3 loop reads CASSPVAGGRDEQFF. CDR3 DNA sequence: TGTGCCAGCAGTCCCGTAGCGGGAGGCCGGGATGAGCAGTTCTTC.

The chain has TRBV28 and TRBJ1-1; TRBD1 might be the D (6 bases). Germline values: CDR1 MDHEN, CDR2 SYDVKM. There are 16 residues in the CDR3. The V and J ends lost 7 bases and 0 bases respectively, with 18 bases between them. CDR3 sequence: CASTSPGTLMNTEAFF. The CDR3 DNA is TGTGCCAGCACCTCCCCAGGGACACTCATGAACACTGAAGCTTTCTTT.

J is TRBJ1-5 and V is TRBV28; the D gene is possibly TRBD1 (5 bases). The CDR3 extends over 14 amino acids. Deletions cut 0 bases from V and 4 bases from J, with 7 bases between. Germline loops: CDR1 MDHEN, CDR2 SYDVKM. The CDR3 DNA follows: TGTGCCAGCAGTTTATGGGGGGGTAATCAGCCCCAGCATTTT. Its protein product is CASSLWGGNQPQHF.

J is TRBJ2-3 and V is TRBV18; D is possibly TRBD2 (5 bases). The CDR3 contains 15 residues. Trimming pared 3 bases from V and 1 base from J, leaving 11 bases between. CDR1 is KGHSH and CDR2 is LQKENI in the germline V gene. CDR3 sequence reads: CASSPPGGRTDTQYF. CDR3 DNA: TGTGCCAGCTCACCCCCCGGAGGACGCACAGATACGCAGTATTTT. Drawing the rest from reference TRBV18 and TRBJ2-3, the complete variable domain is NAGVMQNPRHLVRRRGQEARLRCSPMKGHSHVYWYRQLPEEGLKFMVYLQKENIIDESGMPKERFSAEFPKEGPSILRIQQVVRGDSAAYFCASSPPGGRTDTQYFGPGTRLTVL.

This chain joins TRBV5-1 and TRBJ2-3; 14 nucleotides agree with TRBD2. Germline values: CDR1 SGHRS, CDR2 YFSETQ. The trim removed 3 bases at V and 3 bases at J, leaving 6 bases unmatched. CDR3 size: 17 residues. The CDR3 sequence is CASSSGLAGGGTDTQYF. CDR3 bases: TGCGCCAGCAGCTCAGGACTAGCGGGGGGAGGTACAGATACGCAGTATTTT.

This clone was counted between two and nine times. The V and J genes are TRBV19 and TRBJ1-2, with D perhaps TRBD1 (6 bases). Germline assignment: CDR1 LNHDA and CDR2 SQIVND (reference sequence). V lost 4 bases and J 8 bases, leaving 14 bases between the germline ends. The CDR3 sequence is 13 residues long. The CDR3 loop is CASSTLTGYGYTF. The CDR3 bases are TGTGCCAGTAGTACCTTAACAGGGTACGGCTACACCTTC.

The J gene is TRBJ1-6, the V gene TRBV19; TRBD1 might be the D (5 bases). V lost 8 bases, J lost 6 bases, and 20 bases lay in between. The germline gives CDR1 LNHDA, CDR2 SQIVND (reference sequence). CDR3 length equals 16 residues. CDR3 sequence (DNA): TGTGCCAGTCGAGTGGGGGGGAATTGGCTTAATTCACCCCTCCACTTT. This codes for CASRVGGNWLNSPLHF. The whole variable domain, filled in from reference TRBV19 and TRBJ1-6, reads DGGITQSPKYLFRKEGQNVTLSCEQNLNHDAMYWYRQDPGQGLRLIYYSQIVNDFQKGDIAEGYSVSREKKESFPLTVTSAQKNPTAFYLCASRVGGNWLNSPLHFGNGTRLTVT.

The rearrangement links TRBV3-1 (or the pseudogene TRBV3-2) to TRBJ2-7; D remains unclear. Trimming cost V 4 bases and J 4 bases, with 11 bases left between them. The CDR3 contains 13 residues. Germline V gives CDR1 LGHDT, CDR2 YNNKEL (reference sequence). The CDR3 region is CASSPPEAYEQYF. CDR3 nucleotides: TGTGCCAGCAGCCCCCCTGAGGCGTACGAGCAGTACTTC.

This rearrangement joins TRBV2 to TRBJ1-1; D not resolved. With 2 bases removed from V and 8 bases from J, the gap between germline ends came to 15 bases. The germline V gene has CDR1 SNHLY and CDR2 FYNNEI. This CDR3 contains 14 residues. This CDR3 is CASSESRQAREAFF. Written as DNA, the CDR3 is TGTGCCAGCAGTGAAAGTCGGCAGGCCAGGGAAGCTTTCTTT.

This clone was detected only once. V gene TRBV29-1 combines with J gene TRBJ2-5; 7 nucleotides line up with TRBD1. Germline V gene sequence: CDR1 SQVTM, CDR2 ANQGSEA. The CDR3 has 13 residues. With V trimmed by 3 bases and J by 0 bases, 1 base remained unmatched. The CDR3 region has the DNA TGCAGCGTTGAGGGACAGCACCAAGAGACCCAGTACTTC. Translating gives CSVEGQHQETQYF.